The 14 T cell receptor beta chains below were found in one sample sequenced in a study of blood T cell repertoires in COVID-19. Profiling relied on immunoSEQ multiplex PCR, and the TCRdb table lists in-frame clones only, not all of them. The sample includes about 180,000 clones, around 85% of them seen just once. Sequenced: PBMCs or T cells enriched from blood (not recorded which). Every receptor here comes from a man in his forties who had recovered from COVID-19.

The rearrangement links TRBV24-1 to TRBJ1-2; D is perhaps TRBD1 (5 bases). Trimming took off 1 base at V and 7 bases at J, with 9 bases between the two ends. The CDR3 totals 13 residues. Germline V gene lookup returns CDR1 KGHDR and CDR2 SFDVKD. Written as DNA, the CDR3 is TGTGCCACCAGTGATTTTGCAGGGCTTGGCTACACCTTC. It yields the protein CATSDFAGLGYTF.

This clone came up a few times. The J gene is TRBJ1-5, the V gene TRBV27; D remains unclear. The germline gives CDR1 MNHEY, CDR2 SMNVEV (reference sequence). V dropped 0 bases and J dropped 5 bases, with 8 bases sitting between them. The CDR3 covers 14 residues. CDR3 sequence (DNA): TGTGCCAGCAGTTTATCAGGGAGCGATCAGCCCCAGCATTTT. It specifies CASSLSGSDQPQHF.

The chain joins TRBV5-1 to TRBJ1-1, with a possible D match to TRBD1 (5 bases). The CDR3 totals 14 residues. Germline values: CDR1 SGHRS, CDR2 YFSETQ. Trimming took off 4 bases at V and 4 bases at J, with 14 bases between the two ends. This chain's CDR3 is CASSKTGGVTEAFF. The CDR3 nucleotides read TGCGCCAGCAGCAAAACAGGTGGGGTCACTGAAGCTTTCTTT.

The chain uses TRBV25-1 and TRBJ2-2; 11 bases match TRBD1. The trim removed 2 bases at V and 5 bases at J, leaving 4 bases unmatched. CDR3 length equals 16 residues. Germline loops: CDR1 MGHDK, CDR2 SYGVNS. Here the CDR3 DNA reads TGTGCCAGCAGTGAAGGACAGGGGGCCTGGACCGGGGAGCTGTTTTTT. As protein: CASSEGQGAWTGELFF.

The chain uses TRBV7-6 and TRBJ1-4; 10 bases agree with TRBD1. Per germline, CDR1 SGHVS and CDR2 FNYEAQ. V dropped 1 base and J dropped 7; count of bases not matched to a gene: 12. The CDR3 contains 18 residues. The CDR3 reads CASSLGPGTGDGSEKLFF. CDR3 bases: TGTGCCAGCAGCTTAGGTCCCGGGACAGGGGATGGAAGTGAAAAACTGTTTTTT.

This clone occurred a few times. The V and J genes are TRBV11-2 and TRBJ1-1; D is unresolved. The V end lost 0 bases, the J end lost 2 bases, and 7 bases lay between the germline ends. CDR3 length: 14 residues. In germline, CDR1 is SGHAT, CDR2 FQNNGV. As DNA, the CDR3 is TGTGCCAGCAGCTTAGAGGCGGCAAACACTGAAGCTTTCTTT. This sequence encodes CASSLEAANTEAFF.

This rearrangement joins TRBV11-3 to TRBJ1-2, with a tentative D call TRBD1 (6 bases). The CDR3 is 14 residues long. V lost 5 bases, J lost 7 bases, and 17 bases lay in between. Per germline, CDR1 SGHNT and CDR2 YENEEA. CDR3: CASSPLLGAGGYTF. CDR3 nucleotides: TGTGCCAGCAGCCCCCTACTGGGGGCGGGTGGCTACACCTTC.

The chain combines TRBV9 with TRBJ1-4; TRBD1 aligns across 7 bases. With V trimmed by 0 bases and J by 6 bases, 5 bases remained unmatched. The CDR3 is 15 residues long. Germline V gives CDR1 SGDLS, CDR2 YYNGEE. The CDR3 is CASSVGYRGHEKLFF. Written as DNA, the CDR3 is TGTGCCAGCAGCGTAGGGTACAGGGGACATGAAAAACTGTTTTTT.

The chain has TRBV2 and TRBJ2-1, with 8 bases matching TRBD1. The junction had 6 bases not matched to a gene; V was cut back by 5 bases and J by 3 bases. From germline, CDR1 is SNHLY and CDR2 FYNNEI. This CDR3 region has 15 residues. The CDR3 is CASSLRTGIYNEQFF. The DNA for the CDR3 is TGTGCCAGCAGTCTACGGACAGGGATCTACAATGAGCAGTTCTTC.

The chain links TRBV9 to TRBJ2-2, with 7 nucleotides matching TRBD1. The germline V gene encodes CDR1 SGDLS and CDR2 YYNGEE. This CDR3 comprises 16 residues. V shed 2 bases, J shed 4 bases, and the junction held 8 bases outside the gene matches. The CDR3 DNA is TGTGCCAGCAGCGTGGGGACAGATTTAATCACCGGGGAGCTGTTTTTT. Residues: CASSVGTDLITGELFF.

This sequence joins TRBV28 and TRBJ1-1; 10 positions agree with TRBD1. The CDR3 is made up of 14 amino acids. Germline loops: CDR1 MDHEN, CDR2 SYDVKM. The J segment lost 5 bases and the V segment lost 6 bases, leaving 6 bases of the junction unmatched. CDR3 residues: CASSTGTGVTEAFF. The CDR3 nucleotides are TGTGCCAGCAGCACCGGGACAGGGGTGACTGAAGCTTTCTTT.

The V call is TRBV19, the J call TRBJ2-3, with TRBD2 matching 12 bases. The CDR3 length is 15 residues. With V trimmed by 8 bases and J by 3 bases, 6 bases remained unmatched. Germline CDR1 LNHDA, CDR2 SQIVND (reference sequence). Here the CDR3 DNA reads TGTGCCAGTGGATCACTAGCGGGAGGAACAGATACGCAGTATTTT. It encodes CASGSLAGGTDTQYF.

The chain recombines TRBV7-8 with TRBJ2-3, with D possibly TRBD2 on 6 matching bases. Per germline, CDR1 SGHVS and CDR2 FQNEAQ. There are 15 residues in the CDR3. In DNA form, the CDR3 reads TGTGCTGCGGGGCCCGACGGATCTAGCACAGATACGCAGTATTTT. This gives the protein CAAGPDGSSTDTQYF.

V and J are TRBV25-1 and TRBJ1-1; D might be TRBD1 (6 bases). This CDR3 is built from 16 residues. Trimming took off 3 bases at V and 4 bases at J, with 18 bases between the two ends. Germline CDR1 reads MGHDK; CDR2 reads SYGVNS. The CDR3: CASSDNLQGRPTEAFF. Written as DNA, the CDR3 is TGTGCCAGCAGTGACAATCTACAGGGTAGACCCACTGAAGCTTTCTTT.